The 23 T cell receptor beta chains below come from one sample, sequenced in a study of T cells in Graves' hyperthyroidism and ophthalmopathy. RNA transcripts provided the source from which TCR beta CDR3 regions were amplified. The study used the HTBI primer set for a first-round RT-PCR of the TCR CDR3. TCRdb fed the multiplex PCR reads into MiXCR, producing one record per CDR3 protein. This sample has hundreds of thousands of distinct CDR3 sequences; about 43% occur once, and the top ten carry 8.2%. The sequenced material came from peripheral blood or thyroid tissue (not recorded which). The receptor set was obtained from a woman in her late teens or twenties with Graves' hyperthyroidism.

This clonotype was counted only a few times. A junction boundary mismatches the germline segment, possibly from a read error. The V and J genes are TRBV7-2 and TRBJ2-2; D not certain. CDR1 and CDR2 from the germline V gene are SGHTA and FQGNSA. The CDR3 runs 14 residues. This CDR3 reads CASSRALGTGELFF. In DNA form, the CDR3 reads TGCGCCAGCAGCCGTGCGCTGGGGACCGGGGAGCTGTTTTTT.

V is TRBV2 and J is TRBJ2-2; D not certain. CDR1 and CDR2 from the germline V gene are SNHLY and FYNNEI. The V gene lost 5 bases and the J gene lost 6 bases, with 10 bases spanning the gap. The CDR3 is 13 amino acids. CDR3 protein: CASSLRDPGELFF. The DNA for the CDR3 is TGTGCCAGCAGTCTTAGGGATCCCGGGGAGCTGTTTTTT.

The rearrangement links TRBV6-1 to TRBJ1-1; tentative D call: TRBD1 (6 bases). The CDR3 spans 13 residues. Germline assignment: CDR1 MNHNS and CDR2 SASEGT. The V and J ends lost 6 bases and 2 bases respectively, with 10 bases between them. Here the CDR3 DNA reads TGTGCCAGCAGAAGACAGGTCAACACTGAAGCTTTCTTT. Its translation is CASRRQVNTEAFF.

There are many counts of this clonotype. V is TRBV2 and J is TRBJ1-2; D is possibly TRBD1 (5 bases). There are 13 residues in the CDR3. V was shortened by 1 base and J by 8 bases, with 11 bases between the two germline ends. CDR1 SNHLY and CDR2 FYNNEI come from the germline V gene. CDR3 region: CASSEGRRGGYTF. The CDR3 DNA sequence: TGTGCCAGCAGTGAAGGGAGACGGGGCGGCTACACCTTC.

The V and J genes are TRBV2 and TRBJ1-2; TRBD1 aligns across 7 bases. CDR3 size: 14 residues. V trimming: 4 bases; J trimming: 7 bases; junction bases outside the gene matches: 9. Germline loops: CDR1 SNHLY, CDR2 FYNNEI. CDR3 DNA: TGTGCCAGCAGTGGGGTACAGGGGTCGTCTGGCTACACCTTC. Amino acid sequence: CASSGVQGSSGYTF.

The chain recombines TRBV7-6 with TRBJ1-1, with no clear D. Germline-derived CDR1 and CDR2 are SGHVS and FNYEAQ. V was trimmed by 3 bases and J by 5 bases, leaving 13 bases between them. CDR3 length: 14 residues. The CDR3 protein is CASSFNSQETEAFF. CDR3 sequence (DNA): TGTGCCAGCAGCTTTAATTCACAAGAGACTGAAGCTTTCTTT.

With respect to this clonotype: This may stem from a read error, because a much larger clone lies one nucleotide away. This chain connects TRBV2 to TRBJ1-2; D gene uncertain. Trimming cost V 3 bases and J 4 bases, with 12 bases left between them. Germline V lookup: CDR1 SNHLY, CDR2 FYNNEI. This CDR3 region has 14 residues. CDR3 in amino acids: CASSEKLPPYGYTF. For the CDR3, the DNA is TGTGCCAGCAGTGAGAAGCTACCTCCCTATGGCTACACCTTC.

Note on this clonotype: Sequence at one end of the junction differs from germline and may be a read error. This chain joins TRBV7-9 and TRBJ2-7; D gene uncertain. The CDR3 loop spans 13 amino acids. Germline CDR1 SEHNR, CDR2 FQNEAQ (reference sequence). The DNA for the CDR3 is TGCGCCAGCAGCCATGGATTTCCCTACGAGCAGTACTTC. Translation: CASSHGFPYEQYF.

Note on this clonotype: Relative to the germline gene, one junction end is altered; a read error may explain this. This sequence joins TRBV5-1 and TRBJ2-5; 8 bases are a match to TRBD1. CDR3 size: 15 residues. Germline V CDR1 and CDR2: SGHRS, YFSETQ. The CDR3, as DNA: TGTGCCAGCAGCAAAAGGCAGGGGGCTCAGGAGACCCAGTACTTC. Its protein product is CASSKRQGAQETQYF.

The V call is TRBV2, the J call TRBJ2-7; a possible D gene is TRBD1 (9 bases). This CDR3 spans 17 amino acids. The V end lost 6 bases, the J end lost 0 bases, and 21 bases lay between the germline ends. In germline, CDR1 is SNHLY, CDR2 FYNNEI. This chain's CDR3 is CASSFGGGQGNSYEQYF. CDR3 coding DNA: TGTGCCAGCAGCTTCGGGGGGGGACAGGGCAACTCCTACGAGCAGTACTTC.

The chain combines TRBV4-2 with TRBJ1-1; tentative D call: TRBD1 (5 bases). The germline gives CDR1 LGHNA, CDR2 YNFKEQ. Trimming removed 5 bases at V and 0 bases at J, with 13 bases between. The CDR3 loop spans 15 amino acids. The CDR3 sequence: CASSWSGLLNTEAFF. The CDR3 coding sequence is TGTGCCAGCAGCTGGTCGGGACTCTTGAACACTGAAGCTTTCTTT.

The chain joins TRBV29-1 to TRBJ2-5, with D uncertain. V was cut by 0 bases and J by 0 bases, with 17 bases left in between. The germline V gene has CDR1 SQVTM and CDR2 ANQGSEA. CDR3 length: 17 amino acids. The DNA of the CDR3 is TGCAGCGTTGAAGATGGTGGACCTGGACCGTACCAAGAGACCCAGTACTTC. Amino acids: CSVEDGGPGPYQETQYF.

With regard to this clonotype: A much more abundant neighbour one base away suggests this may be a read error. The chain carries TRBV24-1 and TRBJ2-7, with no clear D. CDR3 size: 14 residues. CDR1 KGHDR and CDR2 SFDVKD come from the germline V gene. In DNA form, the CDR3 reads TGTGCCACCGGTGACGGAAGCCTTCGTTACGAGCAGTACTTC. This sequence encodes CATGDGSLRYEQYF.

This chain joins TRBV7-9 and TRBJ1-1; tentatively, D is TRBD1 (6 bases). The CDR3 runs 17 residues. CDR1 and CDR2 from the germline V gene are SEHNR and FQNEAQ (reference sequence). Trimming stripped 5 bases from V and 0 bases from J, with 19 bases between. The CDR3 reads CASSQEAFTGMNTEAFF. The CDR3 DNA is TGTGCCAGCAGCCAAGAGGCCTTTACAGGGATGAACACTGAAGCTTTCTTT.

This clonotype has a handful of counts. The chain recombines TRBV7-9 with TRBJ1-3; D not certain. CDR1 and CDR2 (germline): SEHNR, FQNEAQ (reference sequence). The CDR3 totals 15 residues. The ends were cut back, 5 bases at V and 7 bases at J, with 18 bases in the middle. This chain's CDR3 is CASSPRWWAMNTIYF. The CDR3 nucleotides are TGTGCCAGCAGCCCCCGGTGGTGGGCGATGAACACCATATATTTT.

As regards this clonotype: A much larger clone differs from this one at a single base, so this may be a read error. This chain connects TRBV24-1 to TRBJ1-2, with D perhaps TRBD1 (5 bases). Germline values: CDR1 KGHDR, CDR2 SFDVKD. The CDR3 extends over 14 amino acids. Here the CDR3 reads CAASDFPGPYGYTF. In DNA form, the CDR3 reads TGTGCCGCCAGTGATTTCCCGGGACCCTATGGCTACACCTTC.

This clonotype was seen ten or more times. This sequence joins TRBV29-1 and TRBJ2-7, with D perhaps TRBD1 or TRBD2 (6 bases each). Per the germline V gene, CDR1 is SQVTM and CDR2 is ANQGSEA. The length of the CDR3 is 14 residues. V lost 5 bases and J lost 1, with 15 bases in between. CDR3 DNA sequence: TGCAGCGTTACTGGGGGGCAGGCGTCCTACGAGCAGTACTTC. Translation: CSVTGGQASYEQYF.

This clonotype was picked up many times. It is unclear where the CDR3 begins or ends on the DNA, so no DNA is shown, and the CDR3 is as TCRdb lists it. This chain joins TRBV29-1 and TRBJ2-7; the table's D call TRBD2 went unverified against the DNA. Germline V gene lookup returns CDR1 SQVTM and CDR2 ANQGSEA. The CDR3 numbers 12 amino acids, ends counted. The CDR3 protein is CSVGTGTSLRYF.

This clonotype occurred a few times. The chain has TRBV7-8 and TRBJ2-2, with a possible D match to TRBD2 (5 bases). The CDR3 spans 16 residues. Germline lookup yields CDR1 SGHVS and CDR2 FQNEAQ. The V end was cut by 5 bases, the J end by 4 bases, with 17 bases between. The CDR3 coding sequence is TGTGCCAGCAGCCAAGGATTACTAGAGAGCACCGGGGAGCTGTTTTTT. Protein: CASSQGLLESTGELFF. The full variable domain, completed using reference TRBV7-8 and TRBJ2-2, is GAGVSQSPRYKVAKRGQDVALRCDPISGHVSLFWYQQALGQGPEFLTYFQNEAQLDKSGLPSDRFFAERPEGSVSTLKIQRTQQEDSAVYLCASSQGLLESTGELFFGEGSRLTVL.

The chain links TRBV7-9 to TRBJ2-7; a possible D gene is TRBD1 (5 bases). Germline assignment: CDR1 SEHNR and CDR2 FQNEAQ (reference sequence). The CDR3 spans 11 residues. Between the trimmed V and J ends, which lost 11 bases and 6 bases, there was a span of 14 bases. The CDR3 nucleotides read TGTGCCTGGACATGGGTGCCCGAGCAGTACTTC. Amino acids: CAWTWVPEQYF.

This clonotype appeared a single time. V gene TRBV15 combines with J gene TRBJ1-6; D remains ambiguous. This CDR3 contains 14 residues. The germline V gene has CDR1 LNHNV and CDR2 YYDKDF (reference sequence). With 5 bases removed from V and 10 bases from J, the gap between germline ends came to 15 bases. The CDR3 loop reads CATSGYRAGSPLHF. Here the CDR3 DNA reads TGTGCCACCAGCGGATACCGGGCGGGGTCACCCCTCCACTTT.

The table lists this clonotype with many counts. The CDR3 nucleotides read TGTGCCAGCAGTGAAGTTGGAATGGAGGAGACCCAGTACTTC. Protein product: CASSEVGMEETQYF. This chain links TRBV2 with TRBJ2-5; D not certain. The CDR3 loop spans 14 amino acids. Germline values: CDR1 SNHLY, CDR2 FYNNEI. Between the trimmed V and J ends, which lost 1 base and 5 bases, there was a span of 11 bases.

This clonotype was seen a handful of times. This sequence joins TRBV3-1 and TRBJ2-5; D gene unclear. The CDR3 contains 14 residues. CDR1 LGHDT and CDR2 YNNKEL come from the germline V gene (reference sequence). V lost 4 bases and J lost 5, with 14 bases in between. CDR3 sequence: CASSLLSRRETQYF. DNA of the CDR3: TGTGCCAGCAGCCTGCTCTCAAGAAGGGAGACCCAGTACTTC.